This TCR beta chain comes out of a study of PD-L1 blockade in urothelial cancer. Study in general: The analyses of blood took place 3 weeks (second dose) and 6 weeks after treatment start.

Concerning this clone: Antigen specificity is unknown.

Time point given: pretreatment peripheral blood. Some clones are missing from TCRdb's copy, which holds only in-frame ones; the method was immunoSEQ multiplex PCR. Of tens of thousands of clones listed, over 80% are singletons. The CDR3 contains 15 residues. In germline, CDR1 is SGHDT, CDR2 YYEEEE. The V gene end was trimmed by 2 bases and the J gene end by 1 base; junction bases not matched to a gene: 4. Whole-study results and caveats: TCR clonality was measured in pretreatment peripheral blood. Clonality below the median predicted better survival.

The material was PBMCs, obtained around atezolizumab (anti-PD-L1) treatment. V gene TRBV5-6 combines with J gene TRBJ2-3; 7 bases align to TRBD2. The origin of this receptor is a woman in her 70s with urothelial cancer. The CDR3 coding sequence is TGTGCCAGCAGCTTACGGGGAGGGGGCACAGATACGCAGTATTTT. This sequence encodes CASSLRGGGTDTQYF.